Listed here are 32 T cell receptor beta chains from one sample, sequenced in a study of regulatory T cells in long-lasting Graves disease. Arm-PCR of CDR3 regions and iRepertoire HTBI primers were used to build TCR beta libraries. One entry per CDR3 protein results from TCRdb running MiXCR on the multiplex PCR reads. The sample has around 400,000 distinct CDR3 sequences, less than 25% seen once. Time point defined: persistent/refractory GD, antithyroid drugs over 5 years with positive TRAb. Construction of the TCR library relied on RNA isolated from PBMCs. The starting material was peripheral blood mononuclear cells (PBMCs), obtained when the disease was refractory, from a patient treated with antithyroid drugs. The source is a female donor with Graves disease.

The gene calls are TRBV7-2 and TRBJ2-3; TRBD2 aligns across 9 bases. Germline CDR1 and CDR2: SGHTA and FQGNSA. CDR3 length equals 16 residues. The V gene end was trimmed by 5 bases and the J gene end by 7 bases; junction bases not matched to a gene: 13. This CDR3 is CASSPRGGRAKYTQYF. In nucleotides, the CDR3 is TGTGCCAGCAGCCCACGGGGCGGGAGGGCCAAGTATACGCAGTATTTT. Full variable domain (missing parts from reference TRBV7-2 and TRBJ2-3): GAGVSQSPSNKVTEKGKDVELRCDPISGHTALYWYRQSLGQGLEFLIYFQGNSAPDKSGLPSDRFSAERTGGSVSTLTIQRTQQEDSAVYLCASSPRGGRAKYTQYFGPGTRLTVL.

There are many counts of this clonotype. V and J are TRBV2 and TRBJ1-1; perhaps TRBD1 as D (6 bases). This CDR3 region has 11 residues. V lost 10 bases and J 8 bases, leaving 14 bases between the germline ends. Germline CDR1 SNHLY, CDR2 FYNNEI. Here the CDR3 DNA reads TGTGCCAACGGAGCCGGGACAGAAGCTTTCTTT. Its translation: CANGAGTEAFF.

The chain joins TRBV6-5 to TRBJ1-3, with D possibly being TRBD1 (5 bases). Germline CDR1 MNHEY, CDR2 SVGAGI. Deletions cut 0 bases from V and 4 bases from J, with 10 bases between. The length of the CDR3 is 15 residues. The CDR3 spells CASSYSAGKGNTIYF. The CDR3, as DNA: TGTGCCAGCAGTTACTCGGCAGGGAAAGGAAACACCATATATTTT.

Many counts were recorded for this clonotype. The chain uses TRBV28 and TRBJ1-5; 8 bases agree with TRBD1. The CDR3 totals 16 residues. Germline trimming cut 0 bases from V and 7 bases from J; bases unmatched to any gene: 8. Germline V gene data show CDR1 as MDHEN and CDR2 as SYDVKM. CDR3 amino acids: CASSLWAGGAGQPQHF. The CDR3 DNA sequence: TGTGCCAGCAGTTTATGGGCAGGGGGCGCAGGACAGCCCCAGCATTTT.

This clonotype occurred a few times. This chain uses TRBV6-1 with TRBJ2-7; D gene uncertain. The CDR3 is 13 residues long. The germline V gene has CDR1 MNHNS and CDR2 SASEGT. V was cut by 5 bases and J by 2 bases, with 10 bases left in between. CDR3 protein: CASSKGITYEQYF. The CDR3 nucleotides read TGTGCCAGCAGTAAAGGGATTACCTACGAGCAGTACTTC.

The rearrangement joins TRBV7-9 to TRBJ2-7, with D maybe TRBD2 (7 bases). V gave up 4 bases and J gave up 6 bases, with 13 bases separating them. The CDR3 spans 13 residues. CDR1 is SEHNR and CDR2 is FQNEAQ in the germline V gene (reference sequence). In nucleotides, the CDR3 is TGTGCCAGCAGCTCGGCGGGGGCAGCCGAGCAGTACTTC. Translated: CASSSAGAAEQYF. The full variable domain, its missing parts supplied by reference TRBV7-9 and TRBJ2-7, is DTGVSQNPRHKITKRGQNVTFRCDPISEHNRLYWYRQTLGQGPEFLTYFQNEAQLEKSRLLSDRFSAERPKGSFSTLEIQRTEQGDSAMYLCASSSAGAAEQYFGPGTRLTVT.

CDR3 DNA sequence: TGTGCCAGCAGTGACCAAGCAACAGACAGGATCTTCTCTGGGGCCAACGTCCTGACTTTC. Its translation is CASSDQATDRIFSGANVLTF. The chain employs TRBV25-1 and TRBJ2-6; TRBD1 is a possible D gene (6 bases). V gave up 3 bases and J gave up 0 bases, with 21 bases separating them. CDR3 length: 20 amino acids. Germline lookup yields CDR1 MGHDK and CDR2 SYGVNS.

CDR3 amino acids: CASSFRTGSNSPLHF. The CDR3 region has the DNA TGTGCCAGCAGTTTTAGGACAGGGAGTAATTCACCCCTCCACTTT. The V and J genes are TRBV12-3 or TRBV12-4 and TRBJ1-6; 8 nucleotides line up with TRBD1. V dropped 3 bases and J dropped 6; count of bases not matched to a gene: 4. This CDR3 has 15 residues.

This clonotype was counted between two and nine times. This chain connects TRBV5-1 to TRBJ2-5, with D uncertain. The CDR3 consists of 14 residues. Germline V gene sequence: CDR1 SGHRS, CDR2 YFSETQ. V lost 0 bases and J 4 bases, leaving 10 bases between the germline ends. The CDR3 spells CASSLGLPGETQYF. The CDR3 DNA follows: TGCGCCAGCAGCTTGGGGTTACCCGGAGAGACCCAGTACTTC.

As DNA, the CDR3 is TGTGCCAGCTCACCACAGGACAGATTGAACACTGAAGCTTTCTTT. As protein: CASSPQDRLNTEAFF. The rearrangement links TRBV18 to TRBJ1-1; D perhaps matches TRBD1 (6 bases). Germline assignment: CDR1 KGHSH and CDR2 LQKENI. The CDR3 has 15 residues. The V and J ends lost 1 base and 0 bases respectively, with 9 bases between them.

This clonotype has ten or more counts. V and J are TRBV7-3 and TRBJ1-1; 8 bases map to TRBD1. This CDR3 region has 13 residues. The germline gives CDR1 SGHTA, CDR2 FQGTGA. With 2 bases clipped from V and 8 bases from J, the junction kept 4 bases outside the gene matches. The CDR3, as DNA: TGTGCCAGCAGCTTAGGCCGGGACAGGGAAGCTTTCTTT. Its protein product is CASSLGRDREAFF.

Comment on this clonotype: A read error is likely, as this CDR3 ends without the conserved phenylalanine or tryptophan. The DNA is left out, because the CDR3 cannot be placed on it with certainty; the CDR3 is given as TCRdb lists it. The chain couples TRBV24-1 to TRBJ1-3; the table's TRBD1 call for D was not verified on the DNA. The CDR3 extends over 12 residues, inclusive of both ends. Germline V gene data show CDR1 as KGHDR and CDR2 as SFDVKD. The CDR3 loop reads CATSAVLTGPCP.

The chain couples TRBV30 to TRBJ2-4; TRBD2 matches at 14 bases. This CDR3 region has 19 residues. CDR1 and CDR2 from the germline V gene are GTSNPN and SVGIG (reference sequence). J was trimmed by 1 base and V by 0 bases; bases with no gene match: 8. The DNA of the CDR3 is TGTGCCTGGAGTGTTAAGACTAGCGGGAGGGCGGGGGCCAAAAACATTCAGTACTTC. This encodes CAWSVKTSGRAGAKNIQYF.

With regard to this clonotype: A much larger clone sits a single nucleotide away, making a read error possible. The genes are TRBV24-1 and TRBJ2-6; D perhaps matches TRBD1 (6 bases). The germline V gene has CDR1 KGHDR and CDR2 SFDVKD. CDR3 length: 17 residues. DNA of the CDR3: TGTACCACCAGTGGTGGGGGCAGCGACTCTGGGGCCAACGTCCTGACTTTC. It is translated as CTTSGGGSDSGANVLTF.

This clonotype has a handful of counts. The junction and the germline gene differ at one end; a read error may be behind it. The chain recombines TRBV9 with TRBJ1-2; 11 nucleotides match TRBD1. The CDR3 runs 11 residues. CDR1 and CDR2 from the germline V gene are SGDLS and YYNGEE. CDR3 coding DNA: TGTGCCAGCAGCGCCCCGGGACAGGGGGCCTTC. Amino acids: CASSAPGQGAF.

This clonotype was detected many times. V usage is TRBV20-1 and J usage is TRBJ2-7; D not certain. The V gene's germline CDR1 is DFQATT and CDR2 SNEGSKA (reference sequence). The CDR3 length is 13 residues. Trimming pared 6 bases from V and 6 bases from J, leaving 18 bases between. CDR3 nucleotide sequence: TGCAGTGCCCGCACCCTACAAGTCGGCGAGCAGTACTTC. It yields the protein CSARTLQVGEQYF.

The sample holds many counts of this clonotype. The CDR3 nucleotides are TGTGCCAGCAGTTCCCAGGGTCCGACGAAAAACATTCAGTACTTC. Its translation is CASSSQGPTKNIQYF. This chain connects TRBV12-3 or TRBV12-4 to TRBJ2-4; D might be TRBD1 (5 bases). V lost 4 bases and J lost 4, with 14 bases in between. This CDR3 comprises 15 residues.

This sequence joins TRBV10-2 and TRBJ2-1, with D possibly TRBD2 on 5 matching bases. CDR3 length: 14 residues. V was clipped by 7 bases and J by 7 bases, with 17 bases between them. Germline CDR1 reads WSHSY; CDR2 reads SAAADI. The CDR3 is CASNAPGMVNEQFF. CDR3 coding DNA: TGCGCCAGCAACGCACCGGGGATGGTGAATGAGCAGTTCTTC.

This clonotype was detected a few times. This sequence joins TRBV6-1 and TRBJ2-2, with no clear D. The ends were cut back, 0 bases at V and 1 base at J, with 3 bases in the middle. CDR3 length: 14 amino acids. The germline CDR1 and CDR2 sequences are MNHNS and SASEGT. The DNA for the CDR3 is TGTGCCAGCAGTGAAGCTCAGAACACCGGGGAGCTGTTTTTT. This gives the protein CASSEAQNTGELFF.

The J gene is TRBJ1-1, the V gene TRBV14; tentatively, D is TRBD1 (5 bases). The ends were cut back, 0 bases at V and 6 bases at J, with 11 bases in the middle. Germline loops: CDR1 SGHDN, CDR2 FVKESK. The CDR3 covers 14 residues. The CDR3 region is CASSQDYRGAEAFF. CDR3 bases: TGTGCCAGCAGCCAAGATTACCGGGGCGCTGAAGCTTTCTTT.

This clonotype was recorded many times. The chain employs TRBV2 and TRBJ2-7, with TRBD1 matching over 9 bases. CDR3 length equals 15 residues. Trimming cost V 6 bases and J 3 bases; bases outside gene matches: 9. Germline V CDR1 and CDR2: SNHLY, FYNNEI. CDR3 coding DNA: TGTGCCAGCAGACTCCTACAGGGGGCAAGCTACGAGCAGTACTTC. It specifies CASRLLQGASYEQYF. Filled out from reference TRBV2 and TRBJ2-7, the complete variable domain reads EPEVTQTPSHQVTQMGQEVILRCVPISNHLYFYWYRQILGQKVEFLVSFYNNEISEKSEIFDDQFSVERPDGSNFTLKIRSTKLEDSAMYFCASRLLQGASYEQYFGPGTRLTVT.

The chain carries TRBV7-8 and TRBJ2-7, with 7 positions matching TRBD2. Germline V CDR1 and CDR2: SGHVS, FQNEAQ. Trimming at V came to 0 bases and at J to 0 bases, leaving 8 bases not matched to a gene. The CDR3 extends over 17 amino acids. The CDR3 DNA sequence: TGTGCCAGCAGCTTAGCGGCTAGCGGAAGGATCTCCTACGAGCAGTACTTC. This encodes CASSLAASGRISYEQYF.

This clonotype came up a few times. The chain employs TRBV6-1 and TRBJ1-1; no reliable D call. Trimming took 8 bases from V and 1 from J, leaving 23 bases between them. The CDR3 loop spans 17 amino acids. The V gene's germline CDR1 is MNHNS and CDR2 SASEGT. In DNA, the CDR3 is TGTGCCAGCGGCTGGGTAGTGTCCTCAGTTAAGAACACTGAAGCTTTCTTT. Translation gives CASGWVVSSVKNTEAFF.

This clonotype came up many times. The chain has TRBV6-5 and TRBJ2-7, with D perhaps matching TRBD1 (6 bases). Looked up from germline, CDR1 is MNHEY and CDR2 is SVGAGI. The length of the CDR3 is 14 residues. V was trimmed by 0 bases and J by 8 bases, leaving 14 bases between them. As DNA, the CDR3 is TGTGCCAGCAGTTACTCTCCAGGGGAACCCCAGCAGTACTTC. It translates to CASSYSPGEPQQYF.

V and J are TRBV7-9 and TRBJ2-7; 12 bases align to TRBD1. The germline CDR1 and CDR2 sequences are SEHNR and FQNEAQ (reference sequence). The CDR3 length is 15 residues. Trimming removed 5 bases from V and 4 bases from J; junction bases left unmatched: 6. CDR3 in DNA: TGTGCCAGCAGCACCCCGGGACAGGGGGCGTACGAGCAGTACTTC. Its protein product is CASSTPGQGAYEQYF. Variable domain in full (rest from reference TRBV7-9 and TRBJ2-7): DTGVSQNPRHKITKRGQNVTFRCDPISEHNRLYWYRQTLGQGPEFLTYFQNEAQLEKSRLLSDRFSAERPKGSFSTLEIQRTEQGDSAMYLCASSTPGQGAYEQYFGPGTRLTVT.

This clonotype has just a few counts. The J gene is TRBJ1-3, the V gene TRBV20-1; D gene unclear. The CDR3 contains 11 residues. V lost 2 bases and J lost 9, with 8 bases in between. Germline V gene sequence: CDR1 DFQATT, CDR2 SNEGSKA (reference sequence). DNA of the CDR3: TGCAGTGCTAGATCCCCAGGCACCATATATTTT. This encodes CSARSPGTIYF.

This clonotype has at least ten counts. This rearrangement joins TRBV11-1 to TRBJ2-7; no clear D gene. The CDR3 has 11 amino acids. The germline V and J ends were trimmed by 6 bases and 3 bases, with 6 bases remaining between them. CDR1 SGHAT and CDR2 FQDESV come from the germline V gene (reference sequence). The CDR3: CASSSDYEQYF. CDR3 bases: TGTGCCAGCAGTTCCGACTACGAGCAGTACTTC.

This chain connects TRBV12-3 or TRBV12-4 to TRBJ1-1; tentative D call: TRBD1 (5 bases). CDR3 size: 15 residues. V dropped 1 base and J dropped 0 bases, with 9 bases sitting between them. DNA for the CDR3: TGTGCCAGCAGTTTAGAAGTGGGGCTGAACACTGAAGCTTTCTTT. Translation: CASSLEVGLNTEAFF.

There are many counts of this clonotype. The chain carries TRBV7-2 and TRBJ1-1; D is perhaps TRBD1 (5 bases). CDR3 size: 14 residues. The germline gives CDR1 SGHTA, CDR2 FQGNSA. Trimming removed 5 bases at V and 0 bases at J, with 10 bases between. The CDR3 protein is CASSVDRMNTEAFF. The CDR3 DNA follows: TGTGCCAGCAGCGTTGACAGAATGAACACTGAAGCTTTCTTT.

The chain uses TRBV12-3 or TRBV12-4 and TRBJ1-5; possibly TRBD1 for D (6 bases). With 7 bases removed from V and 4 bases from J, the gap between germline ends came to 11 bases. The CDR3 consists of 13 residues. The CDR3 nucleotides are TGTGCCAGCAACGCAGGGGCTAATCAGCCCCAGCATTTT. The encoded protein is CASNAGANQPQHF.

There are many counts of this clonotype. This chain joins TRBV28 and TRBJ1-1; unclear D gene. Looked up from germline, CDR1 is MDHEN and CDR2 is SYDVKM. V was clipped by 5 bases and J by 5 bases, with 6 bases between them. The CDR3 extends over 11 amino acids. CDR3 bases: TGTGCCAGCAGTCGGAGAACTGAAGCTTTCTTT. Its translation is CASSRRTEAFF.

V is TRBV15 and J is TRBJ2-3, with unresolved D. The CDR3 is made up of 13 amino acids. The V gene's germline CDR1 is LNHNV and CDR2 YYDKDF (reference sequence). With 0 bases removed from V and 7 bases from J, the gap between germline ends came to 8 bases. CDR3 region: CATSRDGINTQYF. The CDR3 DNA reads TGTGCCACCAGCAGAGATGGTATAAATACGCAGTATTTT.